Listed here are 12 T cell receptor beta chains from one sample, sequenced in a study of blood T cells in healthy people across ages. Together with a sample-barcoded 5' primer, a J-beta primer mix was included in a second PCR lasting roughly 6 to 12 cycles. Each CDR3 protein gets one entry after TCRdb re-called the 5' RACE reads with MiXCR. The table shows some 850,000 distinct CDR3 sequences, with roughly 26% occurring only once. These records were also assigned to another study, of T cells of mothers and their children.

Sequencing was done on a sample of blood. Every receptor here comes from a boy between 5 and 17 years old in good health.

V usage is TRBV29-1 and J usage is TRBJ2-2, with 8 nucleotides matching TRBD1. The CDR3 loop spans 14 amino acids. Losses at the gene ends were 3 bases for V and 5 bases for J; bases not matched to a gene: 5. Looked up from germline, CDR1 is SQVTM and CDR2 is ANQGSEA. The CDR3 DNA sequence: TGCAGCGTTGAGGGGACAGGCCCTACCGGGGAGCTGTTTTTT. Translation gives CSVEGTGPTGELFF.

In its sample, this clonotype was seen once. A much larger clone differs by one base, so this may be a read error. This chain links TRBV3-1 with TRBJ2-5; D remains ambiguous. V was pared by 4 bases and J by 0 bases, with 9 bases between. CDR3 length: 14 amino acids. The V gene's germline CDR1 is LGHDT and CDR2 YNNKEL (reference sequence). The CDR3 loop reads CASSRRHNQETQYF. The CDR3 region has the DNA TGTGCCAGCAGCCGGAGACATAACCAAGAGACCCAGTACTTC.

The chain is built from TRBV6-5 and TRBJ1-2; 11 bases are a match to TRBD1. Germline assignment: CDR1 MNHEY and CDR2 SVGAGI. J gave up 8 bases and V 5 bases, and 7 bases lay outside the gene matches. The CDR3 extends over 14 amino acids. The CDR3 is CASSPDRGLGGYTF. CDR3 DNA sequence: TGTGCCAGCAGTCCGGACAGGGGGCTTGGAGGCTACACCTTC.

The chain is built from TRBV4-2 and TRBJ2-2, with D perhaps being TRBD1 or TRBD2 (6 bases each). Between the trimmed V and J ends, which lost 0 bases and 7 bases, there was a span of 15 bases. CDR3 length: 16 amino acids. Germline loops: CDR1 LGHNA, CDR2 YNFKEQ. This chain's CDR3 is CASSQDRGGRGGELFF. In DNA, the CDR3 is TGTGCCAGCAGCCAAGATAGAGGGGGGCGGGGCGGGGAGCTGTTTTTT.

The CDR3 sequence is CASSLGRALAHGYTF. The CDR3 DNA sequence: TGCGCCAGCAGCTTGGGCAGGGCCCTTGCTCATGGCTACACCTTC. The gene calls are TRBV5-1 and TRBJ1-2; tentatively, D is TRBD1 (5 bases). The germline CDR1 and CDR2 sequences are SGHRS and YFSETQ. Trimming cost V 0 bases and J 6 bases, with 15 bases left between them. The CDR3 extends over 15 amino acids.

This clonotype has just a few counts. The chain employs TRBV5-1 and TRBJ2-3; D possibly uses TRBD1 or TRBD2 (5 bases each). Deletions cut 5 bases from V and 0 bases from J, with 13 bases between. The CDR3 length is 15 residues. The germline V gene encodes CDR1 SGHRS and CDR2 YFSETQ. CDR3 nucleotides: TGCGCCAGCAGAGGGGACCCTTCTAGCACAGATACGCAGTATTTT. This translates into CASRGDPSSTDTQYF. The variable domain in full, with the rest retrieved from reference TRBV5-1 and TRBJ2-3, is KAGVTQTPRYLIKTRGQQVTLSCSPISGHRSVSWYQQTPGQGLQFLFEYFSETQRNKGNFPGRFSGRQFSNSRSEMNVSTLELGDSALYLCASRGDPSSTDTQYFGPGTRLTVL.

The chain combines TRBV20-1 with TRBJ2-7; maybe TRBD2 (7 bases). Trimming cost V 6 bases and J 5 bases, with 20 bases left between them. This CDR3 is built from 14 residues. Germline CDR1 and CDR2: DFQATT and SNEGSKA (reference sequence). CDR3 sequence (DNA): TGCAGTGCCACGAATGGGGGGGCAAGAGACGAGCAGTACTTC. This sequence encodes CSATNGGARDEQYF.

V is TRBV3-1 and J is TRBJ1-2, with TRBD1 as a possible D gene (5 bases). CDR3 size: 11 residues. The germline CDR1 and CDR2 sequences are LGHDT and YNNKEL (reference sequence). V shed 2 bases and J shed 8 bases, with 6 bases lying between them. The CDR3 DNA sequence: TGTGCCAGCAGCCAACCAGGGGGCTACACCTTC. It encodes CASSQPGGYTF.

The gene calls are TRBV6-1 and TRBJ2-5, with D perhaps TRBD1 or TRBD2 (5 bases each). Trimming shortened V by 6 bases and J by 7 bases, and 12 bases separated the two germline ends. This CDR3 spans 12 amino acids. Germline values: CDR1 MNHNS, CDR2 SASEGT. CDR3 region: CASRGTPRTQYF. CDR3 in DNA: TGTGCCAGCAGAGGGACCCCACGGACCCAGTACTTC.

This clonotype was observed a few times. The chain recombines TRBV7-2 with TRBJ1-1; D uncertain. There are 12 residues in the CDR3. Trimming removed 1 base from V and 11 bases from J, with 11 bases in between. Germline CDR1 reads SGHTA; CDR2 reads FQGNSA. This chain's CDR3 is CASSLGTPEAFF. The CDR3 DNA is TGTGCCAGCAGCTTAGGGACCCCCGAGGCTTTCTTT. Filled out from reference TRBV7-2 and TRBJ1-1, the complete variable domain reads GAGVSQSPSNKVTEKGKDVELRCDPISGHTALYWYRQSLGQGLEFLIYFQGNSAPDKSGLPSDRFSAERTGGSVSTLTIQRTQQEDSAVYLCASSLGTPEAFFGQGTRLTVV.

The genes are TRBV12-3 or TRBV12-4 and TRBJ1-2; D gene unclear. The germline V and J ends were trimmed by 1 base and 4 bases, with 10 bases remaining between them. This CDR3 is built from 14 residues. CDR3 sequence: CASSLVADAYGYTF. CDR3 nucleotides: TGTGCCAGCAGTTTAGTCGCAGACGCCTATGGCTACACCTTC.

V usage is TRBV12-3 or TRBV12-4 and J usage is TRBJ1-5; TRBD1 matches at 9 bases. V gave up 6 bases and J gave up 5 bases; unmatched junction bases: 11. The CDR3 is 16 residues long. The DNA of the CDR3 is TGTGCCAGCAGCCCCCCGGGACAGGGTAGATATCAGCCCCAGCATTTT. Protein sequence: CASSPPGQGRYQPQHF.